This T cell receptor beta chain was recorded in a study of neurological immune-mediated disorders. General study results and limits: The absence of any CDR3 amino acid sequence shared by expanded clones across subjects suggests that repertoires were private in all groups. The greatest TCR clonal expansion appeared in HTLV-1-associated myelopathy and the smallest, falling below healthy controls, in multiple sclerosis. The multiple sclerosis repertoire cluster had no clinical or MRI correlate.

Many counts were recorded for this clonotype. What it recognizes is unknown. TCRdb redid the calling of the 5' RACE reads with MiXCR, one entry per CDR3 protein. Of tens of thousands of distinct CDR3 sequences in the sample, around 3.1% were seen once. Trimming stripped 1 base from V and 4 bases from J, with 26 bases between. Per germline, CDR1 SGHTA and CDR2 FQGTGA. The CDR3 runs to 20 residues. Sequenced: PBMCs. The sequence came from a middle-aged man with multiple sclerosis. This rearrangement joins TRBV7-3 to TRBJ2-1, with D perhaps matching TRBD2 (7 bases). CDR3 loop: CASSLKSGIGGGGRYNEQFF. The CDR3 DNA follows: TGTGCCAGCAGCTTAAAATCGGGTATTGGCGGCGGGGGCCGTTACAATGAGCAGTTCTTC.